This T cell receptor beta chain was recovered during a study of blood T cell repertoires in COVID-19. Germline V gene data show CDR1 as SGDLS and CDR2 as YYNGEE. V lost 2 bases, J lost 16 bases, and 13 bases stayed unmatched. This CDR3 has 15 amino acids. Some clones are missing from TCRdb's copy, which holds only in-frame ones; the method was immunoSEQ multiplex PCR. The sample includes 310,000 or so clones, about nine tenths of them seen just once. Material: peripheral blood. V and J are TRBV9 and TRBJ2-1, with TRBD2 matching 12 bases. The TCR sequence derives from a woman aged 45-65 years who had recovered from COVID-19. The CDR3 coding sequence is TGTGCCAGCAGCGTTCTTGCCCTAGCGGGAGGGCTGCTTTTCTTC. Amino acids: CASSVLALAGGLLFF.